This T cell receptor (beta chain) was identified during a study of shared clonotypes between healthy human individuals. All donors were Caucasian adults living in Nashville, Tennessee. At deep level, the assay was performed. Study processing details: Without quality scores, immunoSEQ junctional reads could not be filtered like full-length reads. TCRdb's copy holds only in-frame clones and misses some; the assay was immunoSEQ multiplex PCR. V and J calls and clone size are those listed in that table; D and trimming were worked out from the DNA. The data hold some 2.4 million clones, with 90% to 95% observed a single time. The V segment lost 5 bases and the J segment 8 bases; nucleotides outside the gene matches: 5. This CDR3 is 15 amino acids long. Germline V CDR1 and CDR2: SEHNR, FQNEAQ (reference sequence).

Sequencing was performed on naive CD4+ T cells from PBMCs. Subset in this sample: CD45RA+ positively selected. The TCR originated in a man between 18 and 29 years old in good health. Some clones in this sample may be carry-over from other donors' samples. The chain uses TRBV7-9 and TRBJ2-1; 14 bases align to TRBD2. This CDR3 reads CASSLGLAGVYEQFF. CDR3 nucleotides: TGTGCCAGCAGCCTGGGACTAGCGGGAGTCTATGAGCAGTTCTTC.